Shown below are 23 T cell receptor beta chains from a single sample sequenced in a study of T cell responses to AZD1222 COVID-19 vaccine (dated by TCRdb to about 2021). The time point label, read with the paper, signifies: baseline before first vaccination. Library preparation employed the immunoSEQ multiplex PCR assay. This immuneACCESS table, as held by TCRdb, lists in-frame sequences with V and J called but not all clones. Of the missing ones, under half trace to an unresolved V gene in checked studies; the others have no known cause. This sample is represented by roughly 130,000 clones; just over 85% of them were singletons. Clones ranked in the top ten supply 9.5% to 15% of the sample. Here the sequenced sample was peripheral blood, taken on day 0 of AZD1222 vaccination. These receptors all come from an adult in good health.

The chain carries TRBV19 and TRBJ1-5, with 11 bases identical to TRBD1. Trimming cost V 3 bases and J 5 bases; bases outside gene matches: 9. Germline V gene sequence: CDR1 LNHDA, CDR2 SQIVND (reference sequence). The CDR3 contains 17 residues. Written as DNA, the CDR3 is TGTGCCAGTAGTATCTTGGGACAGGGGGTTTTTGATCAGCCCCAGCATTTT. It translates to CASSILGQGVFDQPQHF.

This chain links TRBV29-1 with TRBJ2-2, with 9 bases lining up with TRBD1. The CDR3 length is 13 residues. V trimming: 4 bases; J trimming: 6 bases; junction bases outside the gene matches: 3. CDR1 SQVTM and CDR2 ANQGSEA come from the germline V gene. CDR3: CSVGGQGPGELFF. The CDR3 DNA sequence: TGCAGCGTTGGAGGACAGGGGCCCGGGGAGCTGTTTTTT.

The chain carries TRBV27 and TRBJ2-2; TRBD1 agrees at 8 bases. CDR1 is MNHEY, CDR2 SMNVEV, per germline (reference sequence). The CDR3 is made up of 15 amino acids. The ends lost 6 bases at V and 6 bases at J; junction bases unmatched: 9. The CDR3 here is CASRVRGLLAGELFF. The CDR3 nucleotides read TGTGCCAGCAGGGTCAGGGGGCTGCTTGCCGGGGAGCTGTTTTTT.

The chain links TRBV27 to TRBJ1-1, with 8 bases fitting TRBD1. J gave up 3 bases and V 6 bases, and 9 bases lay outside the gene matches. The CDR3 has 15 amino acids. Germline loops: CDR1 MNHEY, CDR2 SMNVEV (reference sequence). CDR3 sequence reads: CASRLQGAEYTEAFF. CDR3 bases: TGTGCCAGCAGACTTCAGGGGGCGGAGTACACTGAAGCTTTCTTT.

The CDR3 nucleotides are TGTGCCAGCAGCGTTAGCGGGGGGAACACAGATACGCAGTATTTT. It yields the protein CASSVSGGNTDTQYF. This chain connects TRBV9 to TRBJ2-3, with 10 bases fitting TRBD2. Germline trimming cut 2 bases from V and 2 bases from J; bases unmatched to any gene: 2. CDR1 and CDR2 (germline): SGDLS, YYNGEE. The CDR3 spans 15 residues.

The chain joins TRBV9 to TRBJ2-2; D is unresolved. The CDR3 runs to 14 residues. V lost 0 bases to trimming and J lost 1 base, with 4 bases between them. The germline CDR1 and CDR2 sequences are SGDLS and YYNGEE. CDR3 nucleotides: TGTGCCAGCAGCGTAGTTCAGAACACCGGGGAGCTGTTTTTT. Translated: CASSVVQNTGELFF.

This chain uses TRBV6-5 with TRBJ1-5; the D gene is possibly TRBD1 (6 bases). Trimming pared 4 bases from V and 4 bases from J, leaving 8 bases between. This CDR3 comprises 13 residues. Germline CDR1 reads MNHEY; CDR2 reads SVGAGI. The CDR3 DNA sequence: TGTGCCAGCAGTTCAGGGGAAAATCAGCCCCAGCATTTT. The encoded protein is CASSSGENQPQHF.

The chain uses TRBV11-1 and TRBJ2-6; the D is unclear. Germline lookup yields CDR1 SGHAT and CDR2 FQDESV (reference sequence). The CDR3 totals 16 residues. V was cut by 0 bases and J by 0 bases, with 6 bases left in between. The CDR3 is CASSLARGSGANVLTF. CDR3 sequence (DNA): TGTGCCAGCAGCTTAGCTAGAGGCTCTGGGGCCAACGTCCTGACTTTC.

The chain joins TRBV7-3 to TRBJ2-7; TRBD2 matches 11 bases. Germline CDR1 SGHTA, CDR2 FQGTGA. There are 16 residues in the CDR3. V shed 0 bases and J 5 bases; nucleotides not matched to a gene: 6. The CDR3 nucleotides read TGTGCCAGCAGCTTAACTGGTAATAGCGGGAGGGACGAGCAGTACTTC. Its protein product is CASSLTGNSGRDEQYF.

The count of this clone is one. This chain uses TRBV7-2 with TRBJ2-7, with 12 bases that match TRBD2. The germline V gene encodes CDR1 SGHTA and CDR2 FQGNSA. Trimming took 5 bases from V and 5 from J; bases not matched to a gene: 4. This CDR3 comprises 14 residues. The CDR3 reads CASSLASGRDEQYF. The CDR3 nucleotides read TGTGCCAGCAGCCTCGCTAGCGGGAGGGACGAGCAGTACTTC. Drawing the rest from reference TRBV7-2 and TRBJ2-7, the complete variable domain is GAGVSQSPSNKVTEKGKDVELRCDPISGHTALYWYRQSLGQGLEFLIYFQGNSAPDKSGLPSDRFSAERTGGSVSTLTIQRTQQEDSAVYLCASSLASGRDEQYFGPGTRLTVT.

This clone was seen ten or more times. V gene TRBV5-1 combines with J gene TRBJ2-2; D call uncertain. The length of the CDR3 is 16 residues. V was pared by 0 bases and J by 0 bases, with 9 bases between. Germline V gene sequence: CDR1 SGHRS, CDR2 YFSETQ. This chain's CDR3 is CASSLGQTANTGELFF. CDR3 bases: TGCGCCAGCAGCTTGGGGCAGACCGCGAACACCGGGGAGCTGTTTTTT.

The chain has TRBV7-2 and TRBJ2-5; D uncertain. CDR1 SGHTA and CDR2 FQGNSA come from the germline V gene. The CDR3 is 12 amino acids. Trimming removed 2 bases from V and 4 bases from J, with 5 bases in between. The CDR3 region has the DNA TGTGCCAGCAGCTTAACTCGAGAGACCCAGTACTTC. Residues: CASSLTRETQYF.

This rearrangement joins TRBV9 to TRBJ2-1; perhaps TRBD1 as D (8 bases). V was clipped by 3 bases and J by 7 bases, with 23 bases between them. Germline values: CDR1 SGDLS, CDR2 YYNGEE. The CDR3 is made up of 17 amino acids. This chain's CDR3 is CASSATSRTGGGNEQFF. The CDR3 DNA sequence: TGTGCCAGCAGCGCCACATCTCGTACAGGGGGGGGGAATGAGCAGTTCTTC.

The chain combines TRBV10-3 with TRBJ2-3; D may be TRBD1 (6 bases). Trimming left V 11 bases short and J 4 bases short, with 13 bases between. Germline V gene sequence: CDR1 ENHRY, CDR2 SYGVKD. The CDR3 is 12 amino acids. This CDR3 reads CAAKGVSDTQYF. CDR3 nucleotides: TGTGCCGCCAAGGGGGTGTCAGATACGCAGTATTTT.

The chain has TRBV6-5 and TRBJ1-6, with TRBD1 identical over 7 bases. Germline values: CDR1 MNHEY, CDR2 SVGAGI. There are 15 residues in the CDR3. V shed 7 bases, J shed 10 bases, and the junction held 13 bases outside the gene matches. The CDR3 is CASNDREISSSPLHF. The CDR3 nucleotides read TGTGCCAGCAACGACAGGGAAATATCTTCCTCACCCCTCCACTTT.

This rearrangement joins TRBV5-6 to TRBJ2-7; possibly TRBD2 for D (6 bases). Trimming took 3 bases from V and 5 from J, leaving 21 bases between them. Per germline, CDR1 SGHDT and CDR2 YYEEEE. The CDR3 runs 16 residues. In nucleotides, the CDR3 is TGTGCCAGCAGCTCCACTAGCTCCCCAAAGGCTGACGAGCAGTACTTC. It codes for CASSSTSSPKADEQYF.

This clone was counted at least ten times. This chain connects TRBV6-4 to TRBJ2-2, with 7 bases aligning to TRBD2. There are 13 residues in the CDR3. CDR1 and CDR2 from the germline V gene are MRHNA and SNTAGT. J lost 4 bases, V lost 4 bases, and 0 bases had no gene match. The CDR3: CASSGTSTGELFF. The CDR3 DNA reads TGTGCCAGCAGTGGGACTAGCACCGGGGAGCTGTTTTTT.

The CDR3 region has the DNA TGTGCCAGCAGCGTAGGACAGGGCAATCAGCCCCAGCATTTT. Its protein product is CASSVGQGNQPQHF. V is TRBV5-6 and J is TRBJ1-5; TRBD1 agrees at 7 bases. Trimming at V came to 4 bases and at J to 2 bases, leaving 3 bases not matched to a gene. Germline V gives CDR1 SGHDT, CDR2 YYEEEE. The CDR3 is 14 amino acids.

As DNA, the CDR3 is TGTGCCAGCAGTTCGCTCCGGGACAGGGGATCCGAGCAGTACTTC. Protein: CASSSLRDRGSEQYF. The rearrangement uses TRBV28 and TRBJ2-7; 10 bases line up with TRBD1. CDR3 size: 15 residues. Germline loops: CDR1 MDHEN, CDR2 SYDVKM. The trim removed 4 bases at V and 6 bases at J, leaving 9 bases unmatched.

The chain employs TRBV29-1 and TRBJ1-1; D possibly corresponds to TRBD1 (5 bases). CDR1 is SQVTM, CDR2 ANQGSEA, per germline. Trimming removed 6 bases at V and 1 base at J, with 18 bases between. This CDR3 has 15 amino acids. Here the CDR3 reads CSVGTAARPNTEAFF. The CDR3 nucleotides are TGCAGCGTCGGGACCGCCGCCCGCCCGAACACTGAAGCTTTCTTT.

The V gene is TRBV2, the J gene TRBJ2-5, with D maybe TRBD1 (5 bases). The CDR3 has 14 amino acids. Trimming removed 7 bases at V and 2 bases at J, with 14 bases between. Germline loops: CDR1 SNHLY, CDR2 FYNNEI. The CDR3 is CASKGQGIQETQYF. The CDR3, as DNA: TGTGCCAGCAAAGGGCAGGGTATACAAGAGACCCAGTACTTC.

CDR3: CASSTQGETQYF. The CDR3 bases are TGTGCCAGCAGCACGCAGGGAGAGACCCAGTACTTC. The V gene is TRBV5-4, the J gene TRBJ2-5; tentative D call: TRBD1 (5 bases). Trimming took off 4 bases at V and 4 bases at J, with 8 bases between the two ends. The germline gives CDR1 SGHNT, CDR2 YYREEE (reference sequence). This CDR3 region has 12 residues.

The chain has TRBV5-1 and TRBJ2-7; TRBD2 aligns across 9 bases. The junction had 12 bases not matched to a gene; V was cut back by 4 bases and J by 1 base. CDR1 SGHRS and CDR2 YFSETQ come from the germline V gene. This CDR3 region has 17 residues. This CDR3 is CASSLRETSGDSYEQYF. The CDR3 DNA reads as TGCGCCAGCAGCCTGAGAGAGACTAGCGGAGATTCCTACGAGCAGTACTTC. Based on the CDR3 plus reference TRBV5-1 and TRBJ2-7, the full variable domain is KAGVTQTPRYLIKTRGQQVTLSCSPISGHRSVSWYQQTPGQGLQFLFEYFSETQRNKGNFPGRFSGRQFSNSRSEMNVSTLELGDSALYLCASSLRETSGDSYEQYFGPGTRLTVT.